The 24 T cell receptor beta chains below all came from one sample that was sequenced in a study of shared clonotypes between healthy human individuals. TCRdb keeps only in-frame clones here, not all; method: immunoSEQ multiplex PCR. Among fewer than 850,000 clones listed, more than 70% were seen once. The material sequenced was memory CD4+ T cells sorted from blood. Subset meaning: CD45RA-negative fraction. The receptors come from a woman younger than 45 in good health.

The chain is built from TRBV11-2 and TRBJ2-7, with D unresolved. Trimming cost V 0 bases and J 2 bases, with 8 bases left between them. The CDR3 runs to 14 residues. Per germline, CDR1 SGHAT and CDR2 FQNNGV. For the CDR3, the DNA is TGTGCCAGCAGCTTAGAAATAGTCACCTACGAGCAGTACTTC. Translation: CASSLEIVTYEQYF. Full variable domain (remainder filled in from reference TRBV11-2 and TRBJ2-7): EAGVAQSPRYKIIEKRQSVAFWCNPISGHATLYWYQQILGQGPKLLIQFQNNGVVDDSQLPKDRFSAERLKGVDSTLKIQPAKLEDSAVYLCASSLEIVTYEQYFGPGTRLTVT.

The rearrangement joins TRBV5-4 to TRBJ2-2, with 8 bases aligning to TRBD2. There are 16 residues in the CDR3. V dropped 3 bases and J dropped 5; count of bases not matched to a gene: 9. Germline CDR1 SGHNT, CDR2 YYREEE (reference sequence). The CDR3 is CASSWDGRAITGELFF. CDR3 bases: TGTGCCAGCAGCTGGGACGGGAGGGCGATAACCGGGGAGCTGTTTTTT.

In this sample, this clone turned up once. This may come from a read error, since a much larger clone is one base off. The CDR3 is CASRTGMNTEAFF. In DNA form, the CDR3 reads TGTGCCAGCAGGACAGGTATGAACACTGAAGCTTTCTTT. V and J are TRBV2 and TRBJ1-1; maybe TRBD1 (6 bases). Germline V gene lookup returns CDR1 SNHLY and CDR2 FYNNEI. V lost 6 bases and J 0 bases, leaving 8 bases between the germline ends. The length of the CDR3 is 13 residues.

The rearrangement links TRBV11-2 to TRBJ2-6; D is unresolved. This CDR3 is 13 amino acids long. V lost 0 bases and J lost 12, with 9 bases in between. Germline V gives CDR1 SGHAT, CDR2 FQNNGV. This CDR3 is CASSLESDAVLTF. The CDR3 DNA sequence: TGTGCCAGCAGCTTAGAGTCAGACGCCGTCCTGACTTTC.

The chain carries TRBV5-4 and TRBJ2-5; weak D call: TRBD2 (6 bases). The DNA end favors TRBJ2-7, so the J call may be wrong. From germline, CDR1 is SGHNT and CDR2 YYREEE (reference sequence). The CDR3 spans 16 residues. The CDR3 sequence is CASSEAPGLGFYEQYF. CDR3 nucleotides: TGTGCCAGCAGCGAAGCCCCGGGACTGGGATTTTACGAGCAGTACTTC.

The chain recombines TRBV6-1 with TRBJ2-5; no clear D gene. Between the trimmed V and J ends, which lost 2 bases and 9 bases, there was a span of 13 bases. The CDR3 is 13 amino acids. Germline V lookup: CDR1 MNHNS, CDR2 SASEGT. CDR3 in DNA: TGTGCCAGCAGTGAACAGGCGGAGTGGGCCCAGTACTTC. Amino acid sequence: CASSEQAEWAQYF.

The chain employs TRBV5-5 and TRBJ2-7; 8 nucleotides align to TRBD2. The V and J ends lost 0 bases and 0 bases, in that order; junction bases with no gene match: 2. This CDR3 has 15 amino acids. Germline V gene sequence: CDR1 SGHKS, CDR2 YYEKEE (reference sequence). Written as DNA, the CDR3 is TGTGCCAGCAGCTTGGCAGCGGGAGCCTCCTACGAGCAGTACTTC. Its protein product is CASSLAAGASYEQYF.

This chain uses TRBV29-1 with TRBJ2-5, with D possibly matching TRBD1 (5 bases). Trimming pared 8 bases from V and 5 bases from J, leaving 18 bases between. The CDR3 contains 13 residues. Germline CDR1 and CDR2: SQVTM and ANQGSEA. The CDR3 here is CSLGASQGETQYF. CDR3 nucleotides: TGCAGCTTAGGGGCTTCGCAAGGGGAGACCCAGTACTTC. The full variable domain, its missing parts supplied by reference TRBV29-1 and TRBJ2-5, is SAVISQKPSRDICQRGTSLTIQCQVDSQVTMMFWYRQQPGQSLTLIATANQGSEATYESGFVIDKFPISRPNLTFSTLTVSNMSPEDSSIYLCSLGASQGETQYFGPGTRLLVL.

At least ten counts were recorded for this clone. This chain joins TRBV28 and TRBJ1-4; 8 bases fit TRBD1. CDR1 MDHEN and CDR2 SYDVKM come from the germline V gene. Trimming took 4 bases from V and 7 from J; bases not matched to a gene: 8. The CDR3 sequence is 15 residues long. The CDR3 nucleotides are TGTGCCAGCAGTTCAAGACGGGACAGGAGTGAAAAACTGTTTTTT. Its protein is CASSSRRDRSEKLFF.

The chain recombines TRBV4-1 with TRBJ2-2, with TRBD2 identical over 10 bases. CDR1 is MGHRA, CDR2 YSYEKL, per germline. The CDR3 is 16 amino acids. The V segment lost 2 bases and the J segment 3 bases; nucleotides outside the gene matches: 3. CDR3 in DNA: TGCGCCAGCAGCCAACTAGCGGGAGTAGACACCGGGGAGCTGTTTTTT. Protein product: CASSQLAGVDTGELFF.

The gene calls are TRBV21-1 and TRBJ1-5. TRBV21-1 corresponds to a pseudogene. CDR3 length: 15 residues. CDR3 region: CASSRGPSPDQPQHF. The CDR3 DNA sequence: TGTGCCAGCAGCAGGGGACCGTCGCCCGATCAGCCCCAGCATTTT.

This clone came up once. The genes are TRBV27 and TRBJ2-7; TRBD2 aligns across 8 bases. The V segment lost 1 base and the J segment 8 bases; nucleotides outside the gene matches: 7. This CDR3 is 14 amino acids long. Germline CDR1 MNHEY, CDR2 SMNVEV (reference sequence). The CDR3 region is CASSLYIAGKKQYF. CDR3 sequence (DNA): TGTGCCAGCAGTTTATATATAGCGGGAAAGAAGCAGTACTTC.

In its sample, this clone was seen a few times. The genes are TRBV4-1 and TRBJ1-2; D uncertain. The CDR3 loop spans 14 amino acids. In germline, CDR1 is MGHRA, CDR2 YSYEKL. V shed 0 bases and J shed 8 bases, with 13 bases lying between them. This CDR3 reads CASSQERAGRGYTF. CDR3 nucleotides: TGCGCCAGCAGCCAAGAACGGGCTGGGAGGGGCTACACCTTC.

Here the CDR3 DNA reads TGTGCCAGCAGTTTTTGGGGAGAAACTAGCACAGATACGCAGTATTTT. It translates to CASSFWGETSTDTQYF. The chain joins TRBV28 to TRBJ2-3, with D possibly matching TRBD2 (5 bases). The germline CDR1 and CDR2 sequences are MDHEN and SYDVKM. The V gene lost 3 bases and the J gene lost 0 bases, with 13 bases spanning the gap. The CDR3 consists of 16 residues.

This clone appeared once. The gene calls are TRBV11-2 and TRBJ2-1; weak D call: TRBD2 (5 bases). Germline V CDR1 and CDR2: SGHAT, FQNNGV. This CDR3 comprises 17 residues. Deletions cut 2 bases from V and 0 bases from J, with 14 bases between. DNA of the CDR3: TGTGCCAGCAGCTTAAGTGGCGGGCCAAGCTCCTACAATGAGCAGTTCTTC. Residues: CASSLSGGPSSYNEQFF.

The chain has TRBV14 and TRBJ2-1; D remains unclear. CDR3 length equals 13 residues. Trimming took off 1 base at V and 7 bases at J, with 8 bases between the two ends. CDR1 and CDR2 from the germline V gene are SGHDN and FVKESK. Written as DNA, the CDR3 is TGTGCCAGCAGCCAAGGTCGAGCGAATGAGCAGTTCTTC. It codes for CASSQGRANEQFF.

This rearrangement joins TRBV25-1 to TRBJ1-5; maybe TRBD1 (5 bases). V lost 3 bases to trimming and J lost 2 bases, with 11 bases between them. CDR1 and CDR2 (germline): MGHDK, SYGVNS. The CDR3 has 15 residues. The CDR3, as DNA: TGTGCCAGCAGTGAGGGGGAGAGGGGCAATCAGCCCCAGCATTTT. Its translation: CASSEGERGNQPQHF.

This sequence joins TRBV19 and TRBJ2-7; unclear D gene. The CDR3 loop spans 13 amino acids. Germline assignment: CDR1 LNHDA and CDR2 SQIVND (reference sequence). Trimming cost V 4 bases and J 2 bases, with 9 bases left between them. CDR3 region: CASSRSEAYEQYF. CDR3 DNA sequence: TGTGCCAGTAGTAGAAGCGAGGCCTACGAGCAGTACTTC.

The sample holds one count of this clone. The V gene is TRBV10-2, the J gene TRBJ1-1, with D possibly TRBD1 on 6 matching bases. Between the trimmed V and J ends, which lost 8 bases and 8 bases, there was a span of 18 bases. CDR1 and CDR2 from the germline V gene are WSHSY and SAAADI. This CDR3 is built from 13 residues. The CDR3 reads CASRLDRGLEAFF. CDR3 in DNA: TGCGCCAGCCGACTAGACCGGGGGCTGGAAGCTTTCTTT.

This clone was detected a few times. Different DNA sequences within this sample yield the same CDR3. The gene calls are TRBV10-1 and TRBJ1-1; no definite D call. Looked up from germline, CDR1 is WNHNN and CDR2 is SYGVQD (reference sequence). The V end lost 3 bases, the J end lost 0 bases, and 5 bases lay between the germline ends. The CDR3 runs to 13 residues. The CDR3 spells CASSDSLNTEAFF. Here the CDR3 DNA reads TGCGCCAGCAGTGATTCCCTGAACACTGAAGCTTTCTTT.

J is TRBJ2-6 and V is TRBV11-2; weak D call: TRBD1 (6 bases). CDR3 size: 15 residues. Germline CDR1 SGHAT, CDR2 FQNNGV. Between the trimmed V and J ends, which lost 4 bases and 5 bases, there was a span of 12 bases. The CDR3 DNA is TGTGCCAGCAGCTCGATCAGGGGCTGGGCCAACGTCCTGACTTTC. It is translated as CASSSIRGWANVLTF. The full variable domain, rest sourced from reference TRBV11-2 and TRBJ2-6, is EAGVAQSPRYKIIEKRQSVAFWCNPISGHATLYWYQQILGQGPKLLIQFQNNGVVDDSQLPKDRFSAERLKGVDSTLKIQPAKLEDSAVYLCASSSIRGWANVLTFGAGSRLTVL.

This clone was seen once. This rearrangement joins TRBV11-2 to TRBJ2-1; 12 nucleotides line up with TRBD2. The CDR3 totals 17 residues. The germline V gene encodes CDR1 SGHAT and CDR2 FQNNGV. V lost 5 bases to trimming and J lost 5 bases; unmatched junction nucleotides: 10. The CDR3 protein is CASSPRASGRGDNEQFF. CDR3 in DNA: TGTGCCAGCAGCCCTAGGGCTAGCGGGAGGGGGGACAATGAGCAGTTCTTC.

CDR3 DNA: TGTGCCAGCAGCTTAGCCTCTCGAGAGACCCAGTACTTC. This translates into CASSLASRETQYF. The V gene is TRBV7-9, the J gene TRBJ2-5; D is unresolved. V was trimmed by 0 bases and J by 4 bases, leaving 6 bases between them. Germline V gene lookup returns CDR1 SEHNR and CDR2 FQNEAQ (reference sequence). The CDR3 totals 13 residues.

The chain is built from TRBV23-1 and TRBJ2-7; 10 bases map to TRBD2. TRBV23-1 is labeled an ORF, and its function is uncertain. The CDR3 consists of 17 residues. V shed 7 bases and J 2 bases; nucleotides not matched to a gene: 14. The CDR3 region has the DNA TGCGCCAGCACTCCACATAGCGGGAGGCGGGTAGCCTACGAGCAGTACTTC. Its protein product is CASTPHSGRRVAYEQYF.